The entry below gives a single T cell receptor beta chain sequence along with its context. The data belong to a study of control samples from healthy donors and cancer patients. The repertoire was sequenced with immunoSEQ multiplex PCR; TCRdb's copy has only in-frame clones and lacks some. The repertoire holds about 270,000 clones, approximately 80% seen once, with about an eighth in the top ten. Germline lookup yields CDR1 SNHLY and CDR2 FYNNEI. This CDR3 has 13 residues. V was cut by 8 bases and J by 1 base, with 11 bases left in between. This chain joins TRBV2 and TRBJ1-1; tentatively, D is TRBD1 (5 bases). This sequence was found in a woman aged 60 to 75 with lung cancer. Sequencing input: PBMCs. Here the CDR3 DNA reads TGTGCCAGCGTATCAGGGAGGAACACTGAAGCTTTCTTT. It translates to CASVSGRNTEAFF.